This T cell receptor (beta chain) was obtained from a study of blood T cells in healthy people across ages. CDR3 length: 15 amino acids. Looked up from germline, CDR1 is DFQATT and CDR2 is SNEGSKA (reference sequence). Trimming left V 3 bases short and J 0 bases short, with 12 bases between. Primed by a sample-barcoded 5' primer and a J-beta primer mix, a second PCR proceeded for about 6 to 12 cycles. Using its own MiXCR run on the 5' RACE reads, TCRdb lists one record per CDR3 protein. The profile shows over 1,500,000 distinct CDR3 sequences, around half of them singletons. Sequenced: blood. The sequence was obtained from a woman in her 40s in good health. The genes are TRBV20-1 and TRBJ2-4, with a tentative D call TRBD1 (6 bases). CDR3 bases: TGCAGTGCTAGGACAAGGGGGTTAGCCAAAAACATTCAGTACTTC. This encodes CSARTRGLAKNIQYF.